This T cell receptor beta chain originates from a study of spatial heterogeneity in lung cancer. In the study overall: Consistently, beta-chain sequences turned up in larger numbers than alpha-chain sequences did. An average of more than ten raw reads was observed per unique TCR and UMI combination.

The sample's time point: sample taken at primary tumor resection. Whole RNA from tumor, nontumor lung or frozen PBMC was sequenced unsorted. A total of around 76 untreated early-stage non-small cell lung cancer patients served as donors. Trimming cost V 3 bases and J 4 bases, with 14 bases left between them. Germline V gene data show CDR1 as SGHRS and CDR2 as YFSETQ. The CDR3 spans 14 residues. TCRdb reanalysed the 5' RACE reads using MiXCR and keeps one entry per CDR3 protein. The table includes about 11,000 distinct CDR3 sequences, around 3.9% detected once. This clonotype is categorized as medium-sized. This beta chain represents an off-target read in a library built for alpha chains; its size is of limited meaning.

The material sequenced was normal lung tissue next to the tumor, taken at surgery. This clonotype originated in a male donor with early-stage non-small cell lung cancer. The gene calls are TRBV5-1 and TRBJ2-7; possibly TRBD2 for D (6 bases). In DNA, the CDR3 is TGCGCCAGCAGCTCGGAGGACGGGACTTACGAGCAGTACTTC. Amino acids: CASSSEDGTYEQYF.